One sample yielded the 13 T cell receptor beta chains listed below, sequenced in a study of cytomegalovirus exposure and HLA in healthy donors. The PCR made use of 60 Vbeta and 13 Jbeta primers. Assay used: immunoSEQ multiplex PCR; TCRdb lists only in-frame clones, some missing. The sample holds about 140,000 clones, roughly 80% seen once. The sequenced sample was PBMCs. Source of these receptors: a man in his forties in good health and CMV-seronegative.

The chain is built from TRBV11-2 and TRBJ1-6; a weak D match, TRBD1 (5 bases). Germline-derived CDR1 and CDR2 are SGHAT and FQNNGV. The V and J ends lost 4 bases and 9 bases respectively, with 25 bases between them. There are 18 residues in the CDR3. CDR3 sequence: CASSYPMGGGFDGSPLHF. The CDR3 coding sequence is TGTGCCAGCAGCTACCCGATGGGCGGGGGTTTTGATGGTTCACCCCTCCACTTT.

V gene TRBV6-6 combines with J gene TRBJ1-2, with 7 bases identical to TRBD1. Germline lookup yields CDR1 MNHNY and CDR2 SVGAGI (reference sequence). CDR3 length equals 14 residues. J lost 5 bases, V lost 2 bases, and 5 bases had no gene match. The CDR3 nucleotides are TGTGCCAGCAGTTACGCTGACAGGGATTATGGCTACACCTTC. It codes for CASSYADRDYGYTF.

This clone is a singleton in its sample. The genes are TRBV6-5 and TRBJ2-7, with TRBD1 identical over 11 bases. Germline loops: CDR1 MNHEY, CDR2 SVGAGI. The J segment lost 6 bases and the V segment lost 4 bases, leaving 5 bases of the junction unmatched. The CDR3 is 14 amino acids. The CDR3 is CASSLGTGGSEQYF. CDR3 nucleotide sequence: TGTGCCAGCAGTTTAGGGACAGGGGGTTCCGAGCAGTACTTC.

In regard to this clone: At one end, the junction sequence differs from germline, possibly due to a read error. The rearrangement joins TRBV7-7 to TRBJ2-7, with no clear D. Germline assignment: CDR1 SSHAT and CDR2 FNYEAQ (reference sequence). The CDR3 runs to 13 residues. The CDR3 spells CASSPIPGSEQYF. The DNA for the CDR3 is TGTGCTAGCAGCCCTATCCCAGGCTCCGAGCAGTACTTC.

The rearrangement uses TRBV9 and TRBJ2-3, with 8 positions matching TRBD2. This CDR3 comprises 15 residues. The germline V gene encodes CDR1 SGDLS and CDR2 YYNGEE. Trimming at V came to 4 bases and at J to 2 bases, leaving 6 bases not matched to a gene. The CDR3 sequence: CASSFGGGFTDTQYF. As DNA, the CDR3 is TGTGCCAGCAGCTTCGGCGGGGGGTTCACAGATACGCAGTATTTT.

The chain has TRBV20-1 and TRBJ2-1; D uncertain. V was shortened by 1 base and J by 9 bases, with 4 bases between the two germline ends. Germline CDR1 reads DFQATT; CDR2 reads SNEGSKA (reference sequence). The CDR3 runs 10 residues. The CDR3 loop is CSARVGEQFF. In DNA, the CDR3 is TGCAGTGCTAGAGTCGGTGAGCAGTTCTTC.

Written as DNA, the CDR3 is TGTGCCAGCAGCCTACAGGGGATGAACACTGAAGCTTTCTTT. It codes for CASSLQGMNTEAFF. V gene TRBV5-4 combines with J gene TRBJ1-1, with 7 bases fitting TRBD1. CDR1 SGHNT and CDR2 YYREEE come from the germline V gene (reference sequence). The trim removed 4 bases at V and 0 bases at J, leaving 3 bases unmatched. The CDR3 sequence is 14 residues long.

J is TRBJ1-5 and V is TRBV5-1, with TRBD1 matching over 12 bases. The germline V gene encodes CDR1 SGHRS and CDR2 YFSETQ. Losses at the gene ends were 0 bases for V and 0 bases for J; bases not matched to a gene: 7. This CDR3 spans 19 amino acids. The CDR3 reads CASSLAGDRGLGSNQPQHF. For the CDR3, the DNA is TGCGCCAGCAGCTTGGCCGGGGACAGGGGGCTTGGTAGCAATCAGCCCCAGCATTTT.

The rearrangement links TRBV7-9 to TRBJ1-1, with a tentative D call TRBD1 (6 bases). The CDR3 spans 15 residues. Germline V gene data show CDR1 as SEHNR and CDR2 as FQNEAQ (reference sequence). Deletions cut 1 base from V and 4 bases from J, with 13 bases between. CDR3 protein: CASSLVAGAPTEAFF. Here the CDR3 DNA reads TGTGCCAGCAGCTTAGTTGCAGGGGCCCCCACTGAAGCTTTCTTT. Full variable domain (missing parts from reference TRBV7-9 and TRBJ1-1): DTGVSQNPRHKITKRGQNVTFRCDPISEHNRLYWYRQTLGQGPEFLTYFQNEAQLEKSRLLSDRFSAERPKGSFSTLEIQRTEQGDSAMYLCASSLVAGAPTEAFFGQGTRLTVV.

V gene TRBV19 combines with J gene TRBJ2-5; the D is unclear. This CDR3 is 14 amino acids long. The germline V gene encodes CDR1 LNHDA and CDR2 SQIVND (reference sequence). V was cut by 1 base and J by 2 bases, with 8 bases left in between. In nucleotides, the CDR3 is TGTGCCAGTAGTATAGGAACAGAACAAGAGACCCAGTACTTC. The encoded protein is CASSIGTEQETQYF.

The chain uses TRBV6-5 and TRBJ1-5; the D gene is possibly TRBD1 (6 bases). The V gene's germline CDR1 is MNHEY and CDR2 SVGAGI. The V end lost 7 bases, the J end lost 5 bases, and 9 bases lay between the germline ends. This CDR3 has 12 amino acids. CDR3 in amino acids: CASKQGDQPQHF. The CDR3 nucleotides are TGTGCCAGCAAACAGGGAGATCAGCCCCAGCATTTT.

This sequence joins TRBV28 and TRBJ2-1; TRBD1 matches at 8 bases. CDR3 length: 14 amino acids. Germline V CDR1 and CDR2: MDHEN, SYDVKM. V lost 4 bases and J lost 8; bases outside the gene matches: 7. CDR3 region: CASSSRQGADEQFF. The DNA for the CDR3 is TGTGCCAGCAGTTCCCGTCAGGGGGCCGATGAGCAGTTCTTC.

V usage is TRBV18 and J usage is TRBJ1-3, with 10 bases aligning to TRBD1. The germline V gene has CDR1 KGHSH and CDR2 LQKENI. V trimming: 0 bases; J trimming: 7 bases; junction bases outside the gene matches: 6. There are 16 residues in the CDR3. The chain's CDR3 is CASSPPDRQGANTIYF. In DNA form, the CDR3 reads TGTGCCAGCTCACCACCGGATAGACAGGGGGCGAACACCATATATTTT.